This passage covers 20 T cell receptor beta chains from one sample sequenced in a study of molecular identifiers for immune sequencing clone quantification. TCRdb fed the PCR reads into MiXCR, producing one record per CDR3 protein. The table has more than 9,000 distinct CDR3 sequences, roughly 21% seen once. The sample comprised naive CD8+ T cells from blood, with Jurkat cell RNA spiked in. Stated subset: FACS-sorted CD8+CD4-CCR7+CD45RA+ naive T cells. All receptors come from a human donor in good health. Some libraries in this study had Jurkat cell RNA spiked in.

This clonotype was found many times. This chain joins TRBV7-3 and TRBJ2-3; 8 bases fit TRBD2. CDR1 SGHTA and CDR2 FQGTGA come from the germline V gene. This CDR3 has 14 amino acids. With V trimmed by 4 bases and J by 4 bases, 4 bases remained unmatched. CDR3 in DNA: TGTGCCAGCAGCTCGGGGGGGGGCCCAGATACGCAGTATTTT. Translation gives CASSSGGGPDTQYF.

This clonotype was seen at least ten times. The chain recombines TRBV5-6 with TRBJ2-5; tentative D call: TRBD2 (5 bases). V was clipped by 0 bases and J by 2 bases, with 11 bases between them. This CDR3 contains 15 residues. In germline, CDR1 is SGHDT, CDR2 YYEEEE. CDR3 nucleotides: TGTGCCAGCAGCTTGGACGGACTCCGACAAGAGACCCAGTACTTC. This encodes CASSLDGLRQETQYF.

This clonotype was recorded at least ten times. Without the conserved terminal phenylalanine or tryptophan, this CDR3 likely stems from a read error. CDR3 region: CASSHGQNYEQYY. CDR3 bases: TGTGCCAGCAGCCATGGACAGAACTACGAGCAGTACTAC. The rearrangement links TRBV7-6 to TRBJ2-7; possible D gene TRBD1, 6 bases. The V and J ends lost 5 bases and 3 bases respectively, with 11 bases between them. Per germline, CDR1 SGHVS and CDR2 FNYEAQ. This CDR3 has 13 residues.

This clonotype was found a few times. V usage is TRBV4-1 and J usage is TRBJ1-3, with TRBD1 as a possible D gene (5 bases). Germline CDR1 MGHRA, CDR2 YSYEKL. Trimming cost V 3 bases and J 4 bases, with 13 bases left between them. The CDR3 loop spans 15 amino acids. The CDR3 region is CASSQAGGYGNTIYF. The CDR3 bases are TGCGCCAGCAGCCAGGCCGGGGGGTACGGAAACACCATATATTTT.

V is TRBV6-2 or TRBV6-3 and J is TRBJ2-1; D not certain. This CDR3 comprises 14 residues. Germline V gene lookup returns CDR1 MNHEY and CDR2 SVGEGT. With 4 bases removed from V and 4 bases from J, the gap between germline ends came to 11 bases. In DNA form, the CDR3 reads TGTGCCAGCAGTTGCTCGACGGAGTACAATGAGCAGTTCTTC. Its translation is CASSCSTEYNEQFF.

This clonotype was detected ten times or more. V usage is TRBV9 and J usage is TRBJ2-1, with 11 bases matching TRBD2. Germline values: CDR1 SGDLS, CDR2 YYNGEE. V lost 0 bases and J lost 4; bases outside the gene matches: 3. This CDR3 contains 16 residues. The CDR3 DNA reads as TGTGCCAGCAGCGTAGTTCTAGCGGGGGGTTACAATGAGCAGTTCTTC. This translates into CASSVVLAGGYNEQFF.

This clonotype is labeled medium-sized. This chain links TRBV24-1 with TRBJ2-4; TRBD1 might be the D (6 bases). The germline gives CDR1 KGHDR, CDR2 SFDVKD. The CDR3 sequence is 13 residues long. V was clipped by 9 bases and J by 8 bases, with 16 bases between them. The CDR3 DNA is TGTGCCACCGTCGGTGAGGGGGTAGACATTCAGTACTTC. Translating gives CATVGEGVDIQYF.

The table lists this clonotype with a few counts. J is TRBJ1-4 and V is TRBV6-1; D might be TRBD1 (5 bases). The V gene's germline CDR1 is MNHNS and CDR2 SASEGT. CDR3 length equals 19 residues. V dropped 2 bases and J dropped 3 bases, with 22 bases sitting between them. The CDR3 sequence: CASSEYAGNSPGANEKLFF. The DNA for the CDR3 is TGTGCCAGCAGTGAATATGCGGGGAACTCGCCGGGGGCTAATGAAAAACTGTTTTTT.

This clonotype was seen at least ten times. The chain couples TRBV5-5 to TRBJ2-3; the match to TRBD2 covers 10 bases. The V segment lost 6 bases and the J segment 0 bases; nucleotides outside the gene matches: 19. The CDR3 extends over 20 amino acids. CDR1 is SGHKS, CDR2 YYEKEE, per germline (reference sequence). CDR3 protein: CASIPHPSSGGVSSTDTQYF. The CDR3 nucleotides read TGTGCCAGCATCCCCCACCCCTCCAGCGGGGGGGTTTCTAGCACAGATACGCAGTATTTT.

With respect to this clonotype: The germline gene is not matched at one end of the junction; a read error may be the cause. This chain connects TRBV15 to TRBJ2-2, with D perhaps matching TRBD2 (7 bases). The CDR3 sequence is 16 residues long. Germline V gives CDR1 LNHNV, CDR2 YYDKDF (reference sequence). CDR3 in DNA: TGTGCCACCAGCACGGGGGGCGGGCGGGGTACCGGGGAGCTGGTTTTT. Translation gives CATSTGGGRGTGELVF.

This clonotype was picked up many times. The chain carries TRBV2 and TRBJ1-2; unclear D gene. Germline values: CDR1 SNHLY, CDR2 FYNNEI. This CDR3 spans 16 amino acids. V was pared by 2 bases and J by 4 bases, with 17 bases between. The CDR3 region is CASSEKALSPPYGYTF. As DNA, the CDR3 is TGTGCCAGCAGTGAAAAGGCCCTTTCACCTCCCTATGGCTACACCTTC.

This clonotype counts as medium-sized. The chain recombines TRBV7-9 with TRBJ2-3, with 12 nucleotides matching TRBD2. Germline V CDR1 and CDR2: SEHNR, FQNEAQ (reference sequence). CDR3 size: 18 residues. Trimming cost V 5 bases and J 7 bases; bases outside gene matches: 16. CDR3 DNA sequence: TGTGCCAGCAGCCCCAAAATACAGACTAGCGGGAGTATTTATACGCAGTATTTT. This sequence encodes CASSPKIQTSGSIYTQYF.

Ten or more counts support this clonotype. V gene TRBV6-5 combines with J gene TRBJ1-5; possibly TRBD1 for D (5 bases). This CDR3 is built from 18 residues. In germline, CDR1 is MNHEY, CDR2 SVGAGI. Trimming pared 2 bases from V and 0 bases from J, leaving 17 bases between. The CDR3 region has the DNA TGTGCCAGCAGTTACCCGAGGGGTAGCCAGGGTAGCAATCAGCCCCAGCATTTT. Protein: CASSYPRGSQGSNQPQHF.

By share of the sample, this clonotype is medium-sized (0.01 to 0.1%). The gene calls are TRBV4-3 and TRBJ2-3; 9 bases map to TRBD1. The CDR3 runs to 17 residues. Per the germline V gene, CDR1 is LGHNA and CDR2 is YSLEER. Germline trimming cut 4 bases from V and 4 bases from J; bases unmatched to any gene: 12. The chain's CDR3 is CASSRPTGGIGADTQYF. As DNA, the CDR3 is TGCGCCAGCAGCCGCCCTACAGGGGGCATTGGTGCAGATACGCAGTATTTT.

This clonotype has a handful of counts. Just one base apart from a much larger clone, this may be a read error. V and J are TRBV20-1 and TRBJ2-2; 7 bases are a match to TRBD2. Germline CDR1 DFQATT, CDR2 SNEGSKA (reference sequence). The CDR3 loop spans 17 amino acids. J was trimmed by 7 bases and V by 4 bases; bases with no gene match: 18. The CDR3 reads CSAKDHLGSGINGELFF. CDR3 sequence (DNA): TGCAGTGCTAAAGATCACTTAGGGAGCGGGATTAACGGGGAGCTGTTTTTT.

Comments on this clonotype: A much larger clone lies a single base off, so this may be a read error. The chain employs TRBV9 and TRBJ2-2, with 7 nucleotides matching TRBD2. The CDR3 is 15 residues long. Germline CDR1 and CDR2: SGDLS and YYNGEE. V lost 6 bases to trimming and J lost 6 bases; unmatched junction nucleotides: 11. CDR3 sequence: CASTTETSSAGELFF. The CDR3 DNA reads TGTGCCAGCACCACAGAGACTAGCAGTGCCGGGGAGCTGTTTTTT.

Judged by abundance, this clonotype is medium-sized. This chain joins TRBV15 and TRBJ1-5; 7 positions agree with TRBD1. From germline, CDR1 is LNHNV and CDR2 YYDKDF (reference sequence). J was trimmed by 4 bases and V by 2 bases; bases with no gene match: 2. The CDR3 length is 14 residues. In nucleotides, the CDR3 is TGTGCCACCAGCAGACAGGGGGGGAATCAGCCCCAGCATTTT. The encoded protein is CATSRQGGNQPQHF.

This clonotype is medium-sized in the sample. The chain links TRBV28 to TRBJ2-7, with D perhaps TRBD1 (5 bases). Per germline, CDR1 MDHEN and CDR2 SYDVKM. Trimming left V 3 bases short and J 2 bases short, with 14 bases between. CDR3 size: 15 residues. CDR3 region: CASSFRDTGPYEQYF. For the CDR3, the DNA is TGTGCCAGCAGTTTCCGCGACACAGGACCCTACGAGCAGTACTTC.

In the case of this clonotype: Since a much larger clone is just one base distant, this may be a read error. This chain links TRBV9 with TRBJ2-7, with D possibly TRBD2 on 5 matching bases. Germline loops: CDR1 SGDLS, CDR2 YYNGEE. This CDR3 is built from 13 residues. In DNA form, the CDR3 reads TGTGCCGGCAGCGACGACTACTCCTACGAGCAGTACTTC. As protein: CAGSDDYSYEQYF.

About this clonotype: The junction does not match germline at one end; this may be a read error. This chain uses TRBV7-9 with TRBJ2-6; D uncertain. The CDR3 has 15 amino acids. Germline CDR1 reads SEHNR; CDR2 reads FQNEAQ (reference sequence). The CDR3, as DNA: TGTGCCAGCAGCGGTAAAGGATCTGAGGCCAACGTCCTGACCTTC. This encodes CASSGKGSEANVLTF. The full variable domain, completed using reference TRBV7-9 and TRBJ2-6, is DTGVSQNPRHKITKRGQNVTFRCDPISEHNRLYWYRQTLGQGPEFLTYFQNEAQLEKSRLLSDRFSAERPKGSFSTLEIQRTEQGDSAMYLCASSGKGSEANVLTFGAGSRLTVL.